This TCR beta chain appears in the sequencing data of a study of blood T cell repertoires in COVID-19. Study context: Samples taken during acute and convalescent COVID-19 were collected in the United States, Italy and Spain. T cells, B-cell-depleted T cells, or PBMCs provided the cDNA or gDNA that served as material.

The CDR3 sequence is 15 residues long. Looked up from germline, CDR1 is WNHNN and CDR2 is SYGVQD (reference sequence). The V and J ends lost 3 bases and 2 bases respectively, with 11 bases between them. Study processing details: Reference gene primer amplification gave estimated nucleated cell counts. Sequencing was performed with immunoSEQ multiplex PCR; in TCRdb, only in-frame clones are kept and a portion is missing. V and J calls and clone size come straight from that table; D and trimming were deduced from the DNA. Counted here are approximately 30,000 clones, about nine tenths occurring once; the ten biggest clones make up over 0.95%.

The sample was peripheral blood. This clonotype originated in a man aged 70-80 years with active or convalescent COVID-19. The gene calls are TRBV10-1 and TRBJ1-5; D call uncertain. The CDR3 sequence is CASSEDRVRNQPQHF. The CDR3 DNA follows: TGCGCCAGCAGTGAAGATCGGGTTCGCAATCAGCCCCAGCATTTT.